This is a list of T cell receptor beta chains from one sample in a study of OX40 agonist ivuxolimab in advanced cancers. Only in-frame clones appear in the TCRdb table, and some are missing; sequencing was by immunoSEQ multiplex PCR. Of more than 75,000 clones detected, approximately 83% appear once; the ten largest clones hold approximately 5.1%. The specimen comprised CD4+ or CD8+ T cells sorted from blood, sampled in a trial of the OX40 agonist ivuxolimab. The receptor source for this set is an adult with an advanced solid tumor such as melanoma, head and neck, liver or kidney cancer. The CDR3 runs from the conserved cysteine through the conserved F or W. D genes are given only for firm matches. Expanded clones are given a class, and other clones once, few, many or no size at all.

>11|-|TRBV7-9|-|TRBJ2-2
TGTGCCAGCAGCTTGGCCGGGGAGCTGTTTTTT
CASSLAGELFF
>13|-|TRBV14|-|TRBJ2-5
TGTGCCAGCAGCCACGGAGTCCGACTGGAGCAGTACTTC
CASSHGVRLEQYF
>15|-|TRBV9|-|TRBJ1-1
TGTGCCAGCAGCGTAGCCCCCGAGGGCACCACTGAAGCTTTCTTT
CASSVAPEGTTEAFF
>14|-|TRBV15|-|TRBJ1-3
TGTGCCACCGCGCCAGGGTCGATTGGAAACACCATATATTTT
CATAPGSIGNTIYF
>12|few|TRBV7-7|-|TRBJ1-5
TGTGCCAGCACCCCCAGGGTAGGACCCCAGCATTTT
CASTPRVGPQHF
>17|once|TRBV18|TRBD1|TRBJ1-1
TGTGCCAGCTCACAACAGGGGCAGGGGGGCGTGAACACTGAAGCTTTCTTT
CASSQQGQGGVNTEAFF
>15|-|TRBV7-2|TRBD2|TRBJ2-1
TGTGCCAGCAGCCGACTAGCGGGGGATTACGATGAGCAGTTCTTC
CASSRLAGDYDEQFF
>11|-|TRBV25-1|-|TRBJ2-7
TGTGCCAGCAGTGAATTGGGCGAGCAGTACTTC
CASSELGEQYF
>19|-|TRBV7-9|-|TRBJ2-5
TGTGCCAGCAGGTCCTATAGGGGGCTATTAGCGGGCACCCAAGAGACCCAGTACTTC
CASRSYRGLLAGTQETQYF
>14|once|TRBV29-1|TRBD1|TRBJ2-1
TGCAGCGTTGAGGGTAGGGGACAGGGAACAGAGCAGTTCTTC
CSVEGRGQGTEQFF
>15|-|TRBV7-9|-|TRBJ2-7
TGTGCCAGCAGCTTAGGGGGGGGGCTTGCCTACGAGCAGTACTTC
CASSLGGGLAYEQYF
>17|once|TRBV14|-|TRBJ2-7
TGTGCCAGCAGCCATACATTCGGCAGGGTCGGGGCCTACGAGCAGTACTTC
CASSHTFGRVGAYEQYF
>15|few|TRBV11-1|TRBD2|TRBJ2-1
TGTGCCAGCAGCTTTAGCGGGGGGGCCGTCGGTGAGCAGTTCTTC
CASSFSGGAVGEQFF
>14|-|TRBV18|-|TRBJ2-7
TGTGCCAGCTCACCAAAGGGGGGCTCCTACGAGCAGTACTTC
CASSPKGGSYEQYF
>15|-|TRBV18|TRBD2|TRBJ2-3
TGTGCCAGCTCACCCATCCGGGGGGGAGAAGATACGCAGTATTTT
CASSPIRGGEDTQYF
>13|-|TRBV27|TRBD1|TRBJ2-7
TGTGCCAGCGGGACAGCGGACTCCTACGAGCAGTACTTC
CASGTADSYEQYF
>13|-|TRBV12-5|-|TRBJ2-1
TGTGCTAGTGCAGATAGCTCCTACAATGAGCAGTTCTTC
CASADSSYNEQFF
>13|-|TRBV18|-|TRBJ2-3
TGTGCCAGCTCAAATGACCAAACAGATACGCAGTATTTT
CASSNDQTDTQYF
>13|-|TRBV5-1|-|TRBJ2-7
TGCGCCAGCAGCTTTGAGGACCTGGGGGAGCAGTACTTC
CASSFEDLGEQYF
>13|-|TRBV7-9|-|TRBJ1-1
TGTGCCAGCAGCTTATTTGTGGGGTCTGAAGCTTTCTTT
CASSLFVGSEAFF
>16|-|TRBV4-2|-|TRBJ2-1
TGTGCCAGCAGCCAAGATAACGGGGCTATCCGTAATGAGCAGTTCTTC
CASSQDNGAIRNEQFF
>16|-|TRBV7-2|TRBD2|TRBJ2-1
TGTGCCAGCAGCTCCATGAGCGGGAGGATTAATCATGAGCAGTTCTTC
CASSSMSGRINHEQFF
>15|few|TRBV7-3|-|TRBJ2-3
TGTGCCAGCAGCCGGGACGGCCGATACACAGATACGCAGTATTTT
CASSRDGRYTDTQYF
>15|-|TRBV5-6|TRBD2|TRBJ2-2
TGTGCCAGCAGAGTGACTAGCGGGAACACCGGGGAGCTGTTTTTT
CASRVTSGNTGELFF
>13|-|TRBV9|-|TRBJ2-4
TGTGCCAGCAGCAACAGGACGGGAAACATTCAGTACTTC
CASSNRTGNIQYF
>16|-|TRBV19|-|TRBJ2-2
TGTGCCAGTAGTATGGTCCTAGGGTTGAGCTCCGGGGAGCTGTTTTTT
CASSMVLGLSSGELFF
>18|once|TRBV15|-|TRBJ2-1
TGTGCCACCAGACCCGGGACCGCAACCCTAGGCGAATACAATGAGCAGTTCTTC
CATRPGTATLGEYNEQFF
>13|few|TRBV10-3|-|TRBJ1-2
TGTGCCATCAGCCCACCTCCCCCTGGTGGCTACACCTTC
CAISPPPPGGYTF
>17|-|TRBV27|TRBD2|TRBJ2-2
TGTGCCAGCAGTTTAGCCGGGCTAGCGGGAAACACCGGGGAGCTGTTTTTT
CASSLAGLAGNTGELFF
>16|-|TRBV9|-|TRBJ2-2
TGTGCCAGCAGCGTAGCGGGGAGTGGTCACACCGGGGAGCTGTTTTTT
CASSVAGSGHTGELFF
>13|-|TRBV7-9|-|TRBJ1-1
TGTGCCAGCAGCCTTCCGGGCAACACTGAAGCTTTCTTT
CASSLPGNTEAFF
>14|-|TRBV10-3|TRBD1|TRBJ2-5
TGTGCCATCAGAAGGGACAGGGGAGAAGAGACCCAGTACTTC
CAIRRDRGEETQYF
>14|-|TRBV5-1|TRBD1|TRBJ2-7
TGCGCCAGCAGCTTGGCAGGGGGCTCCTACGAGCAGTACTTC
CASSLAGGSYEQYF
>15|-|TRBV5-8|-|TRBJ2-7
TGTGCCAGCAGCTTGGCGCCAGGCCAATCCTACGAGCAGTACTTC
CASSLAPGQSYEQYF
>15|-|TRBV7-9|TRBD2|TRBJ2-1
TGTGCCAGCAGCCCGCTAGCGGGAGGGTACAATGAGCAGTTCTTC
CASSPLAGGYNEQFF
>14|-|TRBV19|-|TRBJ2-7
TGTGCCAGTAGTCCAGGCCCTAGCTCCTACGAGCAGTACTTC
CASSPGPSSYEQYF
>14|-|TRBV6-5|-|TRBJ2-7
TGTGCCAGCAGTTCCCGGGACCAGGCCCTCGAGCAGTACTTC
CASSSRDQALEQYF
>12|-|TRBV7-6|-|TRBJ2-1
TGTGCCAGCAGCTTAGCAAGGCATGAGCAGTTCTTC
CASSLARHEQFF
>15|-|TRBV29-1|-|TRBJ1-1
TGCAGCGTTGGATGGGCCAGGGAGGGTACTACTGAAGCTTTCTTT
CSVGWAREGTTEAFF
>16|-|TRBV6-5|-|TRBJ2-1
TGTGCCAGCAGTTACCTGAGGACCACGCTTTACAATGAGCAGTTCTTC
CASSYLRTTLYNEQFF
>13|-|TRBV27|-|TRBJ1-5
TGTGCCAGCAGCTGGGGGATTTCGGAACCCCAGCATTTT
CASSWGISEPQHF
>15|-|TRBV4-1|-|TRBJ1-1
TGCGCCAGCAGCCAAGGGTCTCTGGTGAACACTGAAGCTTTCTTT
CASSQGSLVNTEAFF
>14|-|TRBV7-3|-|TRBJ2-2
TGTGCCAGCAGCTTAAACCGGAAGGCCGGGGAGCTGTTTTTT
CASSLNRKAGELFF
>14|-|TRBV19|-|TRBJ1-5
TGTGCCAGTAGCCAGGGGATAGTGATACAGCCCCAGCATTTT
CASSQGIVIQPQHF
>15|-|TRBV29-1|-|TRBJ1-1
TGCAGCGTTGGGCATCCGGCGCTCACGGGAACTGAAGCTTTCTTT
CSVGHPALTGTEAFF
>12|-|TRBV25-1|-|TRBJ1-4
TGTGCCAGCAGTGACTTGGGGGGGAAACTGTTTTTT
CASSDLGGKLFF
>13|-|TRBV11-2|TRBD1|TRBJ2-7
TGTGCCAGCAGCCGGGACAGAGACTACGAGCAGTACTTC
CASSRDRDYEQYF
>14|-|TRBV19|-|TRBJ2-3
TGTGCCAGTAGTCTAGAGGCTAGCACAGATACGCAGTATTTT
CASSLEASTDTQYF
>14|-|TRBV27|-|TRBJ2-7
TGTGCCAGCAGTTTGCACCGGGACAACTACGAGCAGTACTTC
CASSLHRDNYEQYF
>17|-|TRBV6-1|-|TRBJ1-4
TGTGCCAGCAGTGAAGCGACCCCCCGAGGAGCTAATGAAAAACTGTTTTTT
CASSEATPRGANEKLFF
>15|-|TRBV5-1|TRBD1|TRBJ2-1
TGCGCCAGCAGCCCGGGGACAGGGGGGTACAATGAGCAGTTCTTC
CASSPGTGGYNEQFF
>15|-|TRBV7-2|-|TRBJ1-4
TGTGCCAGCAGCTTAGGGATAGGGACTCGGGAAAAACTGTTTTTT
CASSLGIGTREKLFF
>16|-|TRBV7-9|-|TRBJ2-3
TGTGCCAGCAGCTTAGGGGGGTTTAGCGGCACAGATACGCAGTATTTT
CASSLGGFSGTDTQYF